One sample yielded the 2 T cell receptor beta chains listed below, sequenced in a study of T cell clones after liver transplantation. Sequenced by immunoSEQ multiplex PCR; TCRdb stores in-frame clones only, minus some. Among 50,000 to 55,000 clones listed, 55% to 85% were seen once. Sample: CD4+ T cells from blood, taken approximately 54 months after liver transplant. The receptors were sampled from a human patient who received a liver transplant. Some T cells may have come from the graft donor.

The chain links TRBV30 to TRBJ1-2, with unresolved D. V gave up 0 bases and J gave up 4 bases, with 12 bases separating them. This CDR3 has 14 residues. Germline V gene lookup returns CDR1 GTSNPN and CDR2 SVGIG (reference sequence). The CDR3, as DNA: TGTGCCTGGAGTGTAGAGGGCAGTAGCTATGGCTACACCTTC. Translating it yields CAWSVEGSSYGYTF.

The rearrangement uses TRBV7-9 and TRBJ2-6, with 7 positions matching TRBD1. CDR3 length: 16 residues. The V gene end was trimmed by 4 bases and the J gene end by 4 bases; junction bases not matched to a gene: 7. Germline V gives CDR1 SEHNR, CDR2 FQNEAQ (reference sequence). CDR3 protein: CASSSNPGQGANVLTF. As DNA, the CDR3 is TGTGCCAGCAGCTCCAACCCGGGACAGGGGGCCAACGTCCTGACTTTC.